This T cell receptor beta chain was documented in a study of T cell responses to AZD1222 COVID-19 vaccine. Only in-frame clones appear in the TCRdb table, and some are missing; sequencing was by immunoSEQ multiplex PCR. The sample includes 75,000 to 100,000 clones, 90% of them seen just once. Whole-study findings and limits: White British ancestry dominated among donors, who included more females, and clonal diversity was possibly underestimated. Repertoires were collected only later (after the peak T cell response had occurred).

V was pared by 9 bases and J by 0 bases, with 15 bases between. Germline V gene lookup returns CDR1 SNHLY and CDR2 FYNNEI. The CDR3 spans 15 residues. Concerning this clone itself: Its target is unknown.

This TCR derives from an adult in good health. V gene TRBV2 combines with J gene TRBJ2-1, with TRBD2 as a possible D gene (6 bases). The sequencing used peripheral blood, collected on day 0 of AZD1222 vaccination. The DNA of the CDR3 is TGTGCCAGTTCTCGGGAGTGGAGCTCCTACAATGAGCAGTTCTTC. Translating it yields CASSREWSSYNEQFF.